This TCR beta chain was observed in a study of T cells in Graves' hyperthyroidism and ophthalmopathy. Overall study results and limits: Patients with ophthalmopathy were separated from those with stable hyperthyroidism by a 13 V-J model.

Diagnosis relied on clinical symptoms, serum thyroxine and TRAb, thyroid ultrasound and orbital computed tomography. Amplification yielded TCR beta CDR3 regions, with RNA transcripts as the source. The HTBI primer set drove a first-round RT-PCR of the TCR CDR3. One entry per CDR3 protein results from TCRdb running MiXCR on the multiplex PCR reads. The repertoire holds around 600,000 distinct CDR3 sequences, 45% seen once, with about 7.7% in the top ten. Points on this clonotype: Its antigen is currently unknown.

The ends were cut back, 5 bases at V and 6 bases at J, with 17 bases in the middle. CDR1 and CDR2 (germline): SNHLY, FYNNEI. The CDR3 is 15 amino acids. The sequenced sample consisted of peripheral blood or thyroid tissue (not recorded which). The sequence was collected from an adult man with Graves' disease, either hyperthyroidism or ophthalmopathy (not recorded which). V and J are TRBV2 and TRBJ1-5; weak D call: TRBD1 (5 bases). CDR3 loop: CASSSRGGTGQPQHF. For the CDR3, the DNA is TGTGCCAGCAGTTCCCGCGGAGGGACGGGTCAGCCCCAGCATTTT.